This T cell receptor beta chain derives from a study of blood T cell repertoires in COVID-19. Across the whole study: From the United States, Italy and Spain came samples of acute and convalescent COVID-19.

This clone was found once. People in the exposed group encountered a COVID-19 case within 2 weeks before entering the study. V was cut by 5 bases and J by 6 bases, with 26 bases left in between. The CDR3 extends over 17 amino acids. In germline, CDR1 is SGHNT, CDR2 YYREEE (reference sequence). In the authors' methods: Estimation of nucleated cell counts was performed using reference gene primer amplification. Sequencing used immunoSEQ multiplex PCR; TCRdb keeps in-frame clones, though not all of them. The V and J calls and clone size come from that table; D and trimming were worked out from the DNA. The data show about 250,000 clones, around nine tenths seen once.

The sequenced sample was PBMCs or T cells enriched from blood (not recorded which). The sequence was obtained from a woman between 40 and 50 years old who had been exposed to COVID-19. The chain employs TRBV5-4 and TRBJ1-2; weak D call: TRBD1 (6 bases). This CDR3 reads CASRNSLTGARGDGYTF. Here the CDR3 DNA reads TGTGCCAGCAGGAACTCACTAACGGGGGCGCGGGGGGATGGCTACACCTTC.